The clone carrying this T cell receptor beta chain appeared a single time. From germline, CDR1 is MNHEY and CDR2 SVGAGI. CDR3 length: 16 residues. V lost 0 bases and J lost 0; bases outside the gene matches: 2. The data were taken from a study of blood T cell repertoires in COVID-19. Study-wide background: COVID-19 samples collected from the United States, Italy and Spain covered acute and convalescent phases. PBMCs, B-cell-depleted T cells, or T cells provided the cDNA or gDNA that made up the material.

Per the authors' pipeline: For nucleated cells, counts were estimated from reference gene primer amplification. Sequencing used immunoSEQ multiplex PCR; TCRdb keeps in-frame clones, though not all of them. V and J calls and clone size are copied from that table; D and trimming were computed from the DNA. This sample carries 150,000 to 200,000 clones, roughly four fifths of them seen once, and the ten largest clones take 11%. The chain carries TRBV6-5 and TRBJ1-3; TRBD1 agrees at 7 bases. The sample was peripheral blood. The sequence was collected from a man in his 60s with active or convalescent COVID-19. The CDR3 sequence is CASSYSGQSSGNTIYF. For the CDR3, the DNA is TGTGCCAGCAGTTACTCGGGACAGAGCTCTGGAAACACCATATATTTT.